The clone carrying this TCR beta chain was seen more than once but under ten times. This entry comes from a study of blood T cell repertoires in COVID-19. Generated by immunoSEQ multiplex PCR, the TCRdb table keeps only in-frame clones and is missing some. In the table there are some 52,000 clones, approximately 90% of which are singletons. The CDR3 spans 13 residues. Deletions cut 4 bases from V and 7 bases from J, with 14 bases between. Germline V gene sequence: CDR1 SGHDT, CDR2 YYEEEE. Material for sequencing was peripheral blood. The TCR was taken from a man aged 70-80 years with acute or convalescent COVID-19. The V gene is TRBV5-6, the J gene TRBJ1-1; a possible D gene is TRBD1 (5 bases). The CDR3 loop is CASSTDGRDEAFF. The CDR3, as DNA: TGTGCCAGCAGCACGGACGGCAGGGATGAAGCTTTCTTT.